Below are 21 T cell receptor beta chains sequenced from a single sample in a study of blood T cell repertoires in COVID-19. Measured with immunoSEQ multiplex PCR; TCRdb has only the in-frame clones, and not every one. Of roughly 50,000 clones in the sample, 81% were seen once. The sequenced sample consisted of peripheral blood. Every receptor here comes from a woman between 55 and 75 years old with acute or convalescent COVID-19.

The CDR3 region has the DNA TGTGCCAGCAGCTTAGCGACAGGGACCTACAATGAGCAGTTCTTC. It specifies CASSLATGTYNEQFF. The chain combines TRBV7-2 with TRBJ2-1; 7 nucleotides line up with TRBD1. CDR3 length equals 15 residues. V lost 0 bases, J lost 2 bases, and 1 base stayed unmatched. Looked up from germline, CDR1 is SGHTA and CDR2 is FQGNSA.

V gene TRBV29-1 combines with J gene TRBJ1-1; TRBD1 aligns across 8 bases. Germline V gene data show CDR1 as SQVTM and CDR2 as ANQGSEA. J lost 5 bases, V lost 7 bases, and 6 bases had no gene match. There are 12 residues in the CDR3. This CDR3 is CSGTGIRTEAFF. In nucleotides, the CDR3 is TGCAGCGGGACAGGGATTAGAACTGAAGCTTTCTTT.

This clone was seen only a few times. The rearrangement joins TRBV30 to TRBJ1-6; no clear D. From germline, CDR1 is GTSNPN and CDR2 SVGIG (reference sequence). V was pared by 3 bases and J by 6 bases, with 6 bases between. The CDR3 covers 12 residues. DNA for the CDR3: TGTGCCTGGAGCCTCCCTAATTCACCCCTCCACTTT. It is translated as CAWSLPNSPLHF.

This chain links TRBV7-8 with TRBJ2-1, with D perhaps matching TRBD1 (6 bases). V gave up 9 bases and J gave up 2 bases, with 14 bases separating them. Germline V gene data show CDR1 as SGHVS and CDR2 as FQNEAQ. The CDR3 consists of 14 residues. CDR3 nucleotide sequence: TGTGCCAGTCAGGGGTGGGCGACCTACAATGAGCAGTTCTTC. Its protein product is CASQGWATYNEQFF.

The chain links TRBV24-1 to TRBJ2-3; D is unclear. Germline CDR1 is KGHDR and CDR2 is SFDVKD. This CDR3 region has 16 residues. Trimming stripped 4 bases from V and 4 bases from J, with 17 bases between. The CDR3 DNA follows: TGTGCCACCAGTGACTGGCAGGCCGAGTCTTCAGATACGCAGTATTTT. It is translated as CATSDWQAESSDTQYF.

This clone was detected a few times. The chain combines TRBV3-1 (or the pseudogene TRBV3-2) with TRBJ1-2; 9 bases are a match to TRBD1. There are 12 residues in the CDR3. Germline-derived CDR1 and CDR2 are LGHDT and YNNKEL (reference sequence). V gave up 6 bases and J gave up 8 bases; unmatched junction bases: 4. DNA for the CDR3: TGTGCCAGCAGATCCGGGACAGGGGGCTACACCTTC. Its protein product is CASRSGTGGYTF.

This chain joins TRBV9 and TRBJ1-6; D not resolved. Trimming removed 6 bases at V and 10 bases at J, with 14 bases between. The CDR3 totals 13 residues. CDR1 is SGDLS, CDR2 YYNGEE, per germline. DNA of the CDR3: TGTGCCAGCAATCGGGGAGAGGAATCACCCCTCCACTTT. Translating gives CASNRGEESPLHF. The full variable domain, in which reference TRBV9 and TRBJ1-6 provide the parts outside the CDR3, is DSGVTQTPKHLITATGQRVTLRCSPRSGDLSVYWYQQSLDQGLQFLIQYYNGEERAKGNILERFSAQQFPDLHSELNLSSLELGDSALYFCASNRGEESPLHFGNGTRLTVT.

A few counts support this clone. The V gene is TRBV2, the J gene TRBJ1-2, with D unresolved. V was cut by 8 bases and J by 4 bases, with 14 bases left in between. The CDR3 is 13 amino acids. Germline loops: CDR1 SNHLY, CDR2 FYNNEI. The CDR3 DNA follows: TGTGCCAGCTCGGGCAGCGGACTCTATGGCTACACCTTC. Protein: CASSGSGLYGYTF.

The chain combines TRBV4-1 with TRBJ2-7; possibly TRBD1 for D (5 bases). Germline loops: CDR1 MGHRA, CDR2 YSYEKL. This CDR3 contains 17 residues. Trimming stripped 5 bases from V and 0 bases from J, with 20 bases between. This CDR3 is CASSEAPGAVDSYEQYF. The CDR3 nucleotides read TGCGCCAGCAGCGAAGCCCCTGGGGCGGTAGACTCCTACGAGCAGTACTTC.

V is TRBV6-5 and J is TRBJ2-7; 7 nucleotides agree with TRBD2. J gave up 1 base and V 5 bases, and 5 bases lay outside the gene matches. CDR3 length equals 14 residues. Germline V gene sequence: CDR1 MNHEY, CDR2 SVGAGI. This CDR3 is CASSIPAGSYEQYF. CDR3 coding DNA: TGTGCCAGCAGTATACCAGCGGGATCCTACGAGCAGTACTTC.

The DNA of the CDR3 is TGCGCCAGCAGCTCAGACCGGGACAGACCCCTCCACTTT. It translates to CASSSDRDRPLHF. This rearrangement joins TRBV4-1 to TRBJ1-6, with 7 bases identical to TRBD1. The CDR3 runs to 13 residues. CDR1 and CDR2 from the germline V gene are MGHRA and YSYEKL. The J segment lost 12 bases and the V segment lost 5 bases, leaving 7 bases of the junction unmatched.

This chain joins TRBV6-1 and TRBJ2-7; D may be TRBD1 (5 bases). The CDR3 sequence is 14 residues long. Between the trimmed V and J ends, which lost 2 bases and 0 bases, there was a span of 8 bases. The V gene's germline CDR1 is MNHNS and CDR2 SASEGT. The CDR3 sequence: CASSEQGFSYEQYF. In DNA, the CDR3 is TGTGCCAGCAGTGAACAGGGTTTCTCCTACGAGCAGTACTTC.

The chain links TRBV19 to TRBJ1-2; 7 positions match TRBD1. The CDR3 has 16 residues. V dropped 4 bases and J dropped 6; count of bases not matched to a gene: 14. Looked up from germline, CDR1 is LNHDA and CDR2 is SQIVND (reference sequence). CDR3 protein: CASSTTGVDGGNGYTF. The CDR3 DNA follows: TGTGCCAGTAGTACAACAGGGGTTGATGGAGGCAATGGCTACACCTTC.

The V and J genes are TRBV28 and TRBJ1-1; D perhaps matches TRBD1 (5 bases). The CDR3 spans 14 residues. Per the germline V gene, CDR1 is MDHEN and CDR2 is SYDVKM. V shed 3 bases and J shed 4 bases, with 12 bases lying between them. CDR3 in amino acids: CASSFGRGITEAFF. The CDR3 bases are TGTGCCAGCAGTTTCGGAAGGGGCATCACTGAAGCTTTCTTT. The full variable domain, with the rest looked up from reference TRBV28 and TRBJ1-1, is DVKVTQSSRYLVKRTGEKVFLECVQDMDHENMFWYRQDPGLGLRLIYFSYDVKMKEKGDIPEGYSVSREKKERFSLILESASTNQTSMYLCASSFGRGITEAFFGQGTRLTVV.

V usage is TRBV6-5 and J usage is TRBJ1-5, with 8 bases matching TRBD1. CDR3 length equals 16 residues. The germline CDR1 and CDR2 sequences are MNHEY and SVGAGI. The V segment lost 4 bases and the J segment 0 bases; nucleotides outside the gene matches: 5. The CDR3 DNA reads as TGTGCCAGCAGTTCCATCGGACAGGGTAGCAATCAGCCCCAGCATTTT. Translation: CASSSIGQGSNQPQHF.

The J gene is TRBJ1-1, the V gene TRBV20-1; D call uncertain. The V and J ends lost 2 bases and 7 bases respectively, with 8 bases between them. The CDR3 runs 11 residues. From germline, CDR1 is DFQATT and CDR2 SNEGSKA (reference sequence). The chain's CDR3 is CSARLGSEAFF. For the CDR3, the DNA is TGCAGTGCTAGATTAGGGAGTGAAGCTTTCTTT.

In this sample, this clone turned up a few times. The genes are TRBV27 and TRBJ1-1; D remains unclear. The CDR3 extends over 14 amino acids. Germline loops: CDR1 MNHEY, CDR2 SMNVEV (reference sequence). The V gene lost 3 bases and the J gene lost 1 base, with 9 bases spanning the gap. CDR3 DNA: TGTGCCAGCAGTTTCCAGGTGACGAACACTGAAGCTTTCTTT. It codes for CASSFQVTNTEAFF.

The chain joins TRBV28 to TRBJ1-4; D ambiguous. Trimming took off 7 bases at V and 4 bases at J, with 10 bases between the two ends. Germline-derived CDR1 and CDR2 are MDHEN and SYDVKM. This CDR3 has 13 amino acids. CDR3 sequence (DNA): TGTGCCAGCACCCCGGTGATTAATGAAAAACTGTTTTTT. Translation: CASTPVINEKLFF.

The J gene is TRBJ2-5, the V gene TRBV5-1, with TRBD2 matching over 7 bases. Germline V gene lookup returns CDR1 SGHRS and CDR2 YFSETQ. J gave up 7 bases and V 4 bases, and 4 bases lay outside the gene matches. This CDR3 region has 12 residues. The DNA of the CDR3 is TGCGCCAGCAGCGACACGGGGGGGACCCAGTACTTC. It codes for CASSDTGGTQYF.

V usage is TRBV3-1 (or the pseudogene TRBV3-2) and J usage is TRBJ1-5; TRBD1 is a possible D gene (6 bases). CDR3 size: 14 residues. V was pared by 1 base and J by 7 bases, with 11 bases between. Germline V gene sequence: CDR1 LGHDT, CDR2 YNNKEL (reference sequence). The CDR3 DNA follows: TGTGCCAGCAGCCAAGGGACAGTCGCCCAGCCCCAGCATTTT. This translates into CASSQGTVAQPQHF.

The DNA of the CDR3 is TGTGCCAGCAGCCTCGACTCATTAAGCTCCTACGAGCAGTACTTC. It specifies CASSLDSLSSYEQYF. The chain employs TRBV6-5 and TRBJ2-7; D is undetermined. The CDR3 is 15 amino acids. Between the trimmed V and J ends, which lost 6 bases and 0 bases, there was a span of 15 bases. Germline CDR1 reads MNHEY; CDR2 reads SVGAGI.